Listed here are 9 T cell receptor beta chains from one sample, sequenced in a study of beta chain features in type 1 diabetes. Study conclusions and caveats: Within each of all four CD4+ subsets, Type 1 diabetes patients had TCRB CDR3s that were moderately but significantly shorter.

Antigen specificity for these receptors is unknown. The sequenced template was cDNA made from the entire isolated RNA. The repertoire was sequenced with immunoSEQ multiplex PCR; TCRdb's copy has only in-frame clones and lacks some. Of about 660,000 clones detected, around an eighth appear once; the ten largest clones hold approximately 0.043%. Sequencing input: naive CD4+ T cells from blood. All receptors come from a man in his late teens or twenties with type 1 diabetes.

The chain employs TRBV9 and TRBJ1-1; no firm D call. This CDR3 is built from 13 residues. The V gene lost 3 bases and the J gene lost 8 bases, with 14 bases spanning the gap. The germline V gene encodes CDR1 SGDLS and CDR2 YYNGEE. Here the CDR3 reads CASSEVRVLEAFF. The CDR3 DNA follows: TGTGCCAGCAGCGAAGTTAGGGTGTTGGAAGCTTTCTTT.

The V call is TRBV5-1, the J call TRBJ1-5; D is uncertain. Germline V CDR1 and CDR2: SGHRS, YFSETQ. V was pared by 4 bases and J by 5 bases, with 10 bases between. This CDR3 has 13 residues. CDR3 residues: CASSLYLDQPQHF. Here the CDR3 DNA reads TGCGCCAGCAGCCTCTACCTTGATCAGCCCCAGCATTTT. Full variable domain (outside the CDR3, taken from reference TRBV5-1 and TRBJ1-5): KAGVTQTPRYLIKTRGQQVTLSCSPISGHRSVSWYQQTPGQGLQFLFEYFSETQRNKGNFPGRFSGRQFSNSRSEMNVSTLELGDSALYLCASSLYLDQPQHFGDGTRLSIL.

The V and J genes are TRBV2 and TRBJ2-7; the match to TRBD2 covers 12 bases. Germline lookup yields CDR1 SNHLY and CDR2 FYNNEI. V shed 6 bases and J 6 bases; nucleotides not matched to a gene: 6. The CDR3 is made up of 14 amino acids. The DNA for the CDR3 is TGTGCCAGCAGGGCCGGACTAGCGGGATCCGAGCAGTACTTC. Translating gives CASRAGLAGSEQYF.

This clone was picked up a small number of times. The chain uses TRBV28 and TRBJ1-2; D not certain. Germline CDR1 is MDHEN and CDR2 is SYDVKM. CDR3 size: 14 residues. V was pared by 7 bases and J by 4 bases, with 16 bases between. The CDR3 here is CASNATPRPYGYTF. The CDR3 DNA reads as TGTGCCAGCAATGCGACACCGAGACCCTATGGCTACACCTTC.

The chain has TRBV5-1 and TRBJ2-1; the match to TRBD2 covers 8 bases. The ends lost 0 bases at V and 5 bases at J; junction bases unmatched: 7. This CDR3 region has 16 residues. CDR1 is SGHRS, CDR2 YFSETQ, per germline. CDR3 sequence reads: CASSLVASGSHNEQFF. Here the CDR3 DNA reads TGCGCCAGCAGCTTGGTGGCCAGCGGGAGCCACAATGAGCAGTTCTTC.

This clone has a handful of counts. The CDR3: CASSLIVADTQYF. CDR3 bases: TGTGCCAGCAGTTTAATAGTGGCAGATACGCAGTATTTT. The chain recombines TRBV28 with TRBJ2-3; D gene unclear. This CDR3 has 13 residues. CDR1 and CDR2 (germline): MDHEN, SYDVKM. V shed 2 bases and J shed 4 bases, with 7 bases lying between them. The complete variable domain, with remaining parts taken from reference TRBV28 and TRBJ2-3, reads DVKVTQSSRYLVKRTGEKVFLECVQDMDHENMFWYRQDPGLGLRLIYFSYDVKMKEKGDIPEGYSVSREKKERFSLILESASTNQTSMYLCASSLIVADTQYFGPGTRLTVL.

The sample holds a few counts of this clone. The rearrangement links TRBV6-5 to TRBJ1-2; D is uncertain. The CDR3 spans 13 residues. Germline V gives CDR1 MNHEY, CDR2 SVGAGI. Trimming pared 5 bases from V and 2 bases from J, leaving 9 bases between. CDR3 sequence reads: CASSIGGNYGYTF. CDR3 bases: TGTGCCAGCAGTATCGGAGGGAACTATGGCTACACCTTC.

The gene calls are TRBV6-1 and TRBJ1-2; 9 bases fit TRBD1. Germline assignment: CDR1 MNHNS and CDR2 SASEGT. V shed 4 bases and J 5 bases; nucleotides not matched to a gene: 17. The CDR3 loop spans 18 amino acids. CDR3 amino acids: CASSGGGTGLPPRYGYTF. The DNA for the CDR3 is TGTGCCAGCAGTGGCGGGGGGACAGGGCTACCGCCCCGGTATGGCTACACCTTC.

In its sample, this clone was seen a few times. J is TRBJ2-5 and V is TRBV25-1; maybe TRBD2 (6 bases). Per the germline V gene, CDR1 is MGHDK and CDR2 is SYGVNS. The CDR3 length is 17 residues. Deletions cut 0 bases from V and 2 bases from J, with 16 bases between. CDR3 bases: TGTGCCAGCAGTGAATATATCGGCAGTGGGGGGCAAGAGACCCAGTACTTC. Translated: CASSEYIGSGGQETQYF.